What follows is one TCR beta chain and its context. The table came from immunoSEQ multiplex PCR; TCRdb's copy has only in-frame clones and leaves some out. The table records around 26,000 clones, 85% to 95% of them present only once. The sample comes from a study of T cells in tuberculosis. Germline lookup yields CDR1 LGHNT and CDR2 FRNRAP. CDR3 length: 15 amino acids. The V end was cut by 6 bases, the J end by 5 bases, with 19 bases between. The chain joins TRBV12-5 to TRBJ1-2, with D maybe TRBD1 (6 bases). Material for sequencing was PBMCs. The clonotype comes from a donor between 10 and 35 years old with latent tuberculosis or without tuberculosis infection. Some clones in this sample may be carry-over from other donors' samples. CDR3 residues: CASGGDILLRYGYTF. CDR3 nucleotides: TGTGCTAGTGGGGGGGACATCTTGCTTCGGTATGGCTACACCTTC.